This is a list of T cell receptor beta chains from one sample in a study of shared clonotypes between healthy human individuals. Using immunoSEQ multiplex PCR, the repertoire was profiled, and TCRdb retains in-frame clones only, with some absent. The table has over 750,000 clones, about 96% seen once. Sequenced: naive CD8+ T cells sorted from blood. The source of these receptors is a man younger than 40 in good health. The CDR3 runs from the conserved cysteine through the conserved F or W. A D gene is named only where the DNA matches it firmly. The size of a clone is reported for some rows only, either as once, few or many, or as a class for expanded clones.

abundance: -; d_gene: TRBD2; j_gene: TRBJ2-7; v_gene: TRBV7-2; CDR3aa: CASSWGGLVYEQYF
abundance: -; d_gene: -; j_gene: TRBJ2-7; v_gene: TRBV18; CDR3aa: CASSPHGRGLSEQYF
abundance: -; d_gene: -; j_gene: TRBJ2-7; v_gene: TRBV6-5; CDR3aa: CASSGLLPPYEQYF
abundance: -; d_gene: -; j_gene: TRBJ1-5; v_gene: TRBV5-1; CDR3aa: CASSLLPGNQPQHF
abundance: -; d_gene: -; j_gene: TRBJ2-3; v_gene: TRBV5-6; CDR3aa: CASSLVIADTQYF
abundance: -; d_gene: TRBD1; j_gene: TRBJ2-7; v_gene: TRBV7-9; CDR3aa: CASSRTGTGYEQYF
abundance: once; d_gene: -; j_gene: TRBJ2-2; v_gene: TRBV7-6; CDR3aa: CASSQKSGELFF
abundance: -; d_gene: -; j_gene: TRBJ2-7; v_gene: TRBV10-2; CDR3aa: CASSDDYEQYF
abundance: once; d_gene: TRBD2; j_gene: TRBJ2-3; v_gene: TRBV29-1; CDR3aa: CSTTSGTSGRAFSADTQYF
abundance: -; d_gene: -; j_gene: TRBJ2-7; v_gene: TRBV27; CDR3aa: CASSPDRSYEQYF
abundance: -; d_gene: -; j_gene: TRBJ2-5; v_gene: TRBV5-6; CDR3aa: CASSLGSTQETQYF
abundance: -; d_gene: -; j_gene: TRBJ2-7; v_gene: TRBV29-1; CDR3aa: CSVETGDVGKAGYEQYF
abundance: once; d_gene: TRBD1; j_gene: TRBJ1-2; v_gene: TRBV28; CDR3aa: CASSPTLVTAGGGYTF
abundance: -; d_gene: -; j_gene: TRBJ1-3; v_gene: TRBV11-3; CDR3aa: CATPVGNTIYF
abundance: -; d_gene: TRBD2; j_gene: TRBJ2-7; v_gene: TRBV13; CDR3aa: CASSWGRGSYEQYF
abundance: few; d_gene: -; j_gene: TRBJ1-1; v_gene: TRBV27; CDR3aa: CASSPTGNTEAFF
abundance: -; d_gene: -; j_gene: TRBJ2-1; v_gene: TRBV5-6; CDR3aa: CASSSNSYNEQFF
abundance: -; d_gene: -; j_gene: TRBJ2-7; v_gene: TRBV27; CDR3aa: CASAITKKYEQYF
abundance: once; d_gene: TRBD2; j_gene: TRBJ2-1; v_gene: TRBV14; CDR3aa: CASSQDLGLASHEQFF
abundance: -; d_gene: -; j_gene: TRBJ2-1; v_gene: TRBV6-5; CDR3aa: CASSLDRYNEQFF
abundance: -; d_gene: -; j_gene: TRBJ2-7; v_gene: TRBV9; CDR3aa: CASSAGASAYEQYF
abundance: -; d_gene: -; j_gene: TRBJ2-7; v_gene: TRBV19; CDR3aa: CASSIVSVSNEQYF
abundance: -; d_gene: TRBD2; j_gene: TRBJ2-3; v_gene: TRBV5-6; CDR3aa: CASSLGASGGSTDTQYF
abundance: few; d_gene: -; j_gene: TRBJ2-7; v_gene: TRBV30; CDR3aa: CAWSGRGPYEQYF
abundance: -; d_gene: TRBD2; j_gene: TRBJ2-2; v_gene: TRBV5-1; CDR3aa: CASSLSLAANTGELFF
abundance: -; d_gene: TRBD1; j_gene: TRBJ2-3; v_gene: TRBV2; CDR3aa: CASCSGQASTDTQYF
abundance: -; d_gene: -; j_gene: TRBJ2-7; v_gene: TRBV4-1; CDR3aa: CASSQIQTNPYEQYF
abundance: -; d_gene: -; j_gene: TRBJ2-5; v_gene: TRBV28; CDR3aa: CASSFGLETQYF
abundance: -; d_gene: TRBD2; j_gene: TRBJ2-3; v_gene: TRBV7-8; CDR3aa: CASSLELAGATDTQYF
abundance: -; d_gene: TRBD1; j_gene: TRBJ2-5; v_gene: TRBV5-1; CDR3aa: CASSRIDRGEETQYF
abundance: -; d_gene: TRBD2; j_gene: TRBJ2-3; v_gene: TRBV27; CDR3aa: CASSLGPPGLAPRTDTQYF
abundance: -; d_gene: TRBD2; j_gene: TRBJ2-7; v_gene: TRBV19; CDR3aa: CASSIGVAGNYEQYF
abundance: -; d_gene: TRBD1; j_gene: TRBJ1-5; v_gene: TRBV13; CDR3aa: CASSGRDRENQPQHF
abundance: -; d_gene: -; j_gene: TRBJ2-1; v_gene: TRBV29-1; CDR3aa: CSVEIQGNEQFF
abundance: -; d_gene: TRBD2; j_gene: TRBJ2-1; v_gene: TRBV27; CDR3aa: CASSLSSGSSYNEQFF
abundance: -; d_gene: TRBD2; j_gene: TRBJ2-1; v_gene: TRBV7-9; CDR3aa: CASSSSVVGLAENEQFF
abundance: -; d_gene: -; j_gene: TRBJ2-3; v_gene: TRBV27; CDR3aa: CASSLGEGGGYTDTQYF
abundance: -; d_gene: -; j_gene: TRBJ1-1; v_gene: TRBV5-1; CDR3aa: CASSPGQVNTEAFF
abundance: once; d_gene: -; j_gene: TRBJ1-1; v_gene: TRBV7-9; CDR3aa: CASSLGRDTLNTEAFF
abundance: -; d_gene: TRBD2; j_gene: TRBJ2-1; v_gene: TRBV27; CDR3aa: CASTTGTSGNNEQFF
abundance: -; d_gene: -; j_gene: TRBJ2-1; v_gene: TRBV5-5; CDR3aa: CASSLAFLGGASSYNEQFF
abundance: -; d_gene: -; j_gene: TRBJ2-7; v_gene: TRBV7-9; CDR3aa: CASTQGVAYEQYF
abundance: -; d_gene: TRBD2; j_gene: TRBJ2-3; v_gene: TRBV13; CDR3aa: CASSPGTSGSLGWDTDTQYF
abundance: -; d_gene: -; j_gene: TRBJ2-3; v_gene: TRBV7-2; CDR3aa: CASSWGPGALSTDTQYF
abundance: -; d_gene: TRBD1; j_gene: TRBJ1-2; v_gene: TRBV23-1; CDR3aa: CASSQPRPVRSRDRVVYGYTF
abundance: -; d_gene: -; j_gene: TRBJ2-3; v_gene: TRBV4-1; CDR3aa: CASASSDTQYF
abundance: -; d_gene: -; j_gene: TRBJ2-7; v_gene: TRBV6-6; CDR3aa: CASTYGEADYEQYF
abundance: -; d_gene: -; j_gene: TRBJ2-7; v_gene: TRBV28; CDR3aa: CASSAVYEQYF
abundance: -; d_gene: -; j_gene: TRBJ2-3; v_gene: TRBV7-3; CDR3aa: CASSLVGVSTDTQYF
abundance: -; d_gene: -; j_gene: TRBJ2-1; v_gene: TRBV19; CDR3aa: CATSTFGGFYNEQFF